The 3 T cell receptor beta chains below all came from one sample that was sequenced in a study of shared clonotypes between healthy human individuals. The assay was immunoSEQ multiplex PCR, and TCRdb's table has in-frame clones only and misses some. Here the sample spans about 1,800,000 clones, over 85% being singletons. CD8 cells regarded as naive lacked CD45RO, were positively chosen for CCR7, and omitted terminally differentiated effector memory CD45RA+ cells. The specimen was naive CD8+ T cells sorted from blood. The receptors shown here come from a man in his late teens or twenties in good health.

The chain carries TRBV5-6 and TRBJ2-1, with a possible D match to TRBD2 (6 bases). From germline, CDR1 is SGHDT and CDR2 YYEEEE. Trimming shortened V by 5 bases and J by 1 base, and 19 bases separated the two germline ends. The CDR3 consists of 17 residues. The CDR3 DNA reads TGTGCCAGCAGTTTGTCATATGGCGGACTATCCTACAATGAGCAGTTCTTC. It specifies CASSLSYGGLSYNEQFF.

This clone was counted only a few times. The chain couples TRBV28 to TRBJ2-2; D is possibly TRBD1 (6 bases). Trimming removed 5 bases from V and 4 bases from J, with 11 bases in between. Germline values: CDR1 MDHEN, CDR2 SYDVKM. The CDR3 contains 14 residues. CDR3 protein: CASSTGLLTGELFF. Here the CDR3 DNA reads TGTGCCAGCAGTACAGGGCTCCTCACCGGGGAGCTGTTTTTT.

This clone has just one count. The gene calls are TRBV4-1 and TRBJ2-7, with TRBD2 identical over 7 bases. The CDR3 has 14 amino acids. CDR1 is MGHRA and CDR2 is YSYEKL in the germline V gene. V shed 1 base and J 6 bases; nucleotides not matched to a gene: 6. CDR3 in amino acids: CASSQVWGGREQYF. The CDR3, as DNA: TGCGCCAGCAGCCAAGTATGGGGAGGGCGCGAGCAGTACTTC.